The 11 T cell receptor beta chains presented below share a single source sample, sequenced in a study of blood T cell repertoires in COVID-19 (dated by TCRdb to about 2020). Library creation used the immunoSEQ multiplex PCR assay. What TCRdb holds here is the immuneACCESS table cut down to in-frame rearrangements. Part of the clones is not present; checked against another copy, under half of the missing clones reflect an unresolved V gene, and the others are unexplained. This sample has over 300,000 clones in its table, and 80% to 90% of those were observed once. Under 6.5% of the sample rests with the top ten. Sequencing was carried out using peripheral blood. The receptors were gathered from a man aged 18 to 29 who had recovered from COVID-19.

This sequence joins TRBV5-1 and TRBJ2-2; possible D gene TRBD1, 5 bases. Deletions cut 6 bases from V and 7 bases from J, with 7 bases between. The germline CDR1 and CDR2 sequences are SGHRS and YFSETQ. The length of the CDR3 is 11 residues. The CDR3 sequence is CASIRGGELFF. The CDR3 DNA is TGCGCCAGCATTAGGGGCGGGGAGCTGTTTTTT.

The gene calls are TRBV29-1 and TRBJ1-2; the match to TRBD1 covers 7 bases. Germline V gene lookup returns CDR1 SQVTM and CDR2 ANQGSEA. V dropped 7 bases and J dropped 4; count of bases not matched to a gene: 9. CDR3 length: 13 residues. CDR3 DNA: TGCAGCGATACAGGGGCGTCTAGCTATGGCTACACCTTC. It encodes CSDTGASSYGYTF.

The V and J genes are TRBV27 and TRBJ2-1; TRBD2 is a possible D gene (6 bases). The CDR3 sequence is 15 residues long. Per germline, CDR1 MNHEY and CDR2 SMNVEV (reference sequence). V lost 2 bases to trimming and J lost 2 bases, with 10 bases between them. The CDR3 protein is CASSLAGRTYNEQFF. The CDR3 DNA reads TGTGCCAGCAGTTTAGCGGGACGGACCTACAATGAGCAGTTCTTC.

This clone was seen just once. The DNA for the CDR3 is TGTGCCGTACAGGGGATCATGAACACTGAAGCTTTCTTT. Translation gives CAVQGIMNTEAFF. This chain connects TRBV5-4 to TRBJ1-1; 7 bases fit TRBD1. The CDR3 is 13 amino acids. The J segment lost 0 bases and the V segment lost 10 bases, leaving 6 bases of the junction unmatched. Germline CDR1 and CDR2: SGHNT and YYREEE (reference sequence).

With respect to this clone: The sample has other DNA sequences that encode this CDR3 too. The rearrangement links TRBV19 to TRBJ1-5; tentative D call: TRBD1 (6 bases). Germline V CDR1 and CDR2: LNHDA, SQIVND (reference sequence). The V and J ends lost 6 bases and 1 base respectively, with 10 bases between them. The CDR3 consists of 14 residues. The CDR3 protein is CASSLQGSNQPQHF. Here the CDR3 DNA reads TGTGCCAGTAGCTTACAGGGAAGCAATCAGCCCCAGCATTTT. The variable domain in full, with the rest retrieved from reference TRBV19 and TRBJ1-5, is DGGITQSPKYLFRKEGQNVTLSCEQNLNHDAMYWYRQDPGQGLRLIYYSQIVNDFQKGDIAEGYSVSREKKESFPLTVTSAQKNPTAFYLCASSLQGSNQPQHFGDGTRLSIL.

The rearrangement uses TRBV2 and TRBJ1-1, with unresolved D. Germline loops: CDR1 SNHLY, CDR2 FYNNEI. This CDR3 comprises 12 residues. V lost 8 bases and J 5 bases, leaving 12 bases between the germline ends. The DNA of the CDR3 is TGTGCCAGCTTACGGGAGGGAACTGAAGCTTTCTTT. It specifies CASLREGTEAFF.

This sequence joins TRBV9 and TRBJ1-1; D remains unclear. Trimming left V 3 bases short and J 5 bases short, with 11 bases between. Looked up from germline, CDR1 is SGDLS and CDR2 is YYNGEE. The CDR3 has 13 amino acids. In nucleotides, the CDR3 is TGTGCCAGCAGCGCCCAAACGGGGACTGAAGCTTTCTTT. As protein: CASSAQTGTEAFF.

J is TRBJ2-2 and V is TRBV2, with TRBD1 as a possible D gene (6 bases). Per the germline V gene, CDR1 is SNHLY and CDR2 is FYNNEI. Trimming took off 4 bases at V and 6 bases at J, with 9 bases between the two ends. The CDR3 consists of 13 residues. CDR3 region: CASSVQGAGELFF. For the CDR3, the DNA is TGTGCCAGCAGTGTACAGGGCGCCGGGGAGCTGTTTTTT.

The CDR3 protein is CASSFNRGRGEKLFF. Here the CDR3 DNA reads TGTGCCAGCAGCTTCAACAGGGGGCGCGGTGAAAAACTGTTTTTT. The V gene is TRBV7-2, the J gene TRBJ1-4; the match to TRBD1 covers 9 bases. The CDR3 has 15 amino acids. With 3 bases clipped from V and 7 bases from J, the junction kept 6 bases outside the gene matches. Germline V gene data show CDR1 as SGHTA and CDR2 as FQGNSA.

This clone was counted once. The chain uses TRBV7-9 and TRBJ1-6; D is perhaps TRBD1 (6 bases). V lost 3 bases and J lost 6, with 9 bases in between. Germline-derived CDR1 and CDR2 are SEHNR and FQNEAQ (reference sequence). The CDR3 contains 14 residues. CDR3 in DNA: TGTGCCAGCAGCTTCCAGGGGTCTAATTCACCCCTCCACTTT. It yields the protein CASSFQGSNSPLHF.

This clone was counted a single time. The chain employs TRBV18 and TRBJ1-5; weak D call: TRBD1 (6 bases). The CDR3 sequence is 15 residues long. CDR1 and CDR2 from the germline V gene are KGHSH and LQKENI. The ends were cut back, 6 bases at V and 7 bases at J, with 19 bases in the middle. The CDR3: CASSPQRGAEQPQHF. The DNA of the CDR3 is TGTGCCAGCTCCCCGCAACGGGGGGCCGAGCAGCCCCAGCATTTT. Supplemented by reference TRBV18 and TRBJ1-5, the full variable domain reads NAGVMQNPRHLVRRRGQEARLRCSPMKGHSHVYWYRQLPEEGLKFMVYLQKENIIDESGMPKERFSAEFPKEGPSILRIQQVVRGDSAAYFCASSPQRGAEQPQHFGDGTRLSIL.